This T cell receptor beta chain was recorded in a study of T cell repertoires in cytomegalovirus infection. Many counts were recorded for this clonotype. Its antigen remains unidentified. Germline V gene data show CDR1 as ENHRY and CDR2 as SYGVKD. V lost 2 bases and J 3 bases, leaving 10 bases between the germline ends. The CDR3 covers 14 residues. TCRdb itself ran the reads through MiXCR, one entry per CDR3 protein. This sample has 650,000 to 900,000 distinct CDR3 sequences, with about 30% found just once. Sequenced material: cultured CD8+ T cells from PBMCs, taken from culture after CMV antigen stimulation. The gene calls are TRBV10-3 and TRBJ1-2, with D uncertain. The clonotype originates from a human donor in good health (CMV status not recorded). Some clones in this sample may be carry-over from other donors' samples. CDR3 bases: TGTGCCATCAGTGAGAGGGTAGCCGACTATGGCTACACCTTC. This encodes CAISERVADYGYTF.